A single sample is the source of the 4 T cell receptor beta chains below, sequenced in a study of shared clonotypes between healthy human individuals. TCRdb's copy holds only in-frame clones and misses some; the assay was immunoSEQ multiplex PCR. This sample has approximately 1.5 million clones; 98% occur once, and the top ten carry approximately 0.44%. The sample taken for sequencing was naive CD4+ T cells sorted from blood. Subset of the sample: CD45RA+ positively selected. The source of these receptors is a man younger than 45 in good health.

The rearrangement joins TRBV28 to TRBJ2-4, with 8 nucleotides matching TRBD1. CDR3 length: 16 residues. CDR1 MDHEN and CDR2 SYDVKM come from the germline V gene. V dropped 5 bases and J dropped 8; count of bases not matched to a gene: 14. The CDR3 DNA sequence: TGTGCCAGCAGTCCGCGACAGGGGCCCTTGGGGGACATTCAGTACTTC. Translating gives CASSPRQGPLGDIQYF.

The chain is built from TRBV19 and TRBJ1-1; D remains ambiguous. V lost 5 bases, J lost 6 bases, and 7 bases lay in between. The CDR3 is made up of 11 amino acids. CDR1 and CDR2 from the germline V gene are LNHDA and SQIVND (reference sequence). In DNA, the CDR3 is TGTGCCAGTAGTTCAGAGGCTGAAGCTTTCTTT. Translation: CASSSEAEAFF.

This clone appeared a single time. The V and J genes are TRBV18 and TRBJ2-1; D is perhaps TRBD1 (6 bases). V was shortened by 6 bases and J by 8 bases, with 14 bases between the two germline ends. This CDR3 spans 13 amino acids. CDR1 is KGHSH and CDR2 is LQKENI in the germline V gene. The CDR3 DNA sequence: TGTGCCAGCTCGACCCTCGAGGGGGATGAGCAGTTCTTC. This translates into CASSTLEGDEQFF.

V is TRBV9 and J is TRBJ2-1; D is unresolved. The length of the CDR3 is 15 residues. The germline CDR1 and CDR2 sequences are SGDLS and YYNGEE. The V and J ends lost 0 bases and 1 base respectively, with 8 bases between them. The CDR3 sequence: CASSVGLGSYNEQFF. The CDR3 nucleotides are TGTGCCAGCAGCGTAGGGCTAGGGTCCTACAATGAGCAGTTCTTC. The whole variable domain, remainder taken from reference TRBV9 and TRBJ2-1, is DSGVTQTPKHLITATGQRVTLRCSPRSGDLSVYWYQQSLDQGLQFLIQYYNGEERAKGNILERFSAQQFPDLHSELNLSSLELGDSALYFCASSVGLGSYNEQFFGPGTRLTVL.